The next 4 T cell receptor beta chains were all read from a single sample in a study of shared clonotypes between healthy human individuals. Clones were sequenced by immunoSEQ multiplex PCR, and TCRdb holds only the in-frame ones, with some missing. The sample lists over a million clones, 78% occurring once. The sequenced material came from memory CD4+ T cells from PBMCs. Subset in this sample: CD45RA-negative fraction. The receptors stem from a man aged 18 to 29 in good health. Some clones in this sample may be carry-over from other donors' samples.

V usage is TRBV9 and J usage is TRBJ2-3; 11 bases agree with TRBD2. The CDR3 covers 16 residues. Trimming cost V 2 bases and J 3 bases; bases outside gene matches: 5. Germline V gene sequence: CDR1 SGDLS, CDR2 YYNGEE. CDR3 DNA sequence: TGTGCCAGCAGCGTTGTAGCGGGAGGGCGTACAGATACGCAGTATTTT. Protein: CASSVVAGGRTDTQYF.

J is TRBJ1-2 and V is TRBV7-9; D gene uncertain. CDR3 length equals 13 residues. CDR1 and CDR2 from the germline V gene are SEHNR and FQNEAQ (reference sequence). V was trimmed by 0 bases and J by 4 bases, leaving 6 bases between them. CDR3 bases: TGTGCCAGCAGCTTAGCAGACACCTATGGCTACACCTTC. Protein sequence: CASSLADTYGYTF.

This chain links TRBV5-1 with TRBJ2-1; 10 bases fit TRBD2. The V gene end was trimmed by 1 base and the J gene end by 9 bases; junction bases not matched to a gene: 7. The CDR3 contains 15 residues. Germline-derived CDR1 and CDR2 are SGHRS and YFSETQ. The CDR3 loop reads CASSLNSGRAVEQFF. The CDR3 DNA reads as TGCGCCAGCAGCTTGAACAGCGGGAGGGCCGTTGAGCAGTTCTTC.

The chain links TRBV28 to TRBJ2-1; TRBD2 matches at 14 bases. Germline V gene lookup returns CDR1 MDHEN and CDR2 SYDVKM. CDR3 length: 17 residues. Trimming at V came to 6 bases and at J to 6 bases, leaving 10 bases not matched to a gene. This CDR3 reads CASSAGPGLAGVNEQFF. DNA for the CDR3: TGTGCCAGCAGCGCAGGACCGGGACTAGCGGGAGTCAATGAGCAGTTCTTC.